This T cell receptor beta chain is drawn from a study of blood T cell repertoires in COVID-19. On the study more broadly: Researchers got acute and convalescent COVID-19 samples from the United States, Italy and Spain. PBMCs, B-cell-depleted T cells, or T cells were the source of the cDNA or gDNA that made up the material.

Sequencing was performed with immunoSEQ multiplex PCR; in TCRdb, only in-frame clones are kept and a portion is missing. This sample has nearly 30,000 clones, with under 95% found just once. Germline-derived CDR1 and CDR2 are MNHNY and SVGAGI (reference sequence). This CDR3 has 14 amino acids. V dropped 7 bases and J dropped 4 bases, with 16 bases sitting between them. The receptor was derived from a man aged 65 to 85 with active or convalescent COVID-19. The chain joins TRBV6-6 to TRBJ1-2; TRBD1 is a possible D gene (5 bases). Sequenced material: peripheral blood. The CDR3 spells CASTTSQGSYGYTF. The DNA of the CDR3 is TGTGCCAGCACCACATCTCAGGGAAGCTATGGCTACACCTTC.